This TCR beta chain was observed in a study of beta chain features in type 1 diabetes. Points from the study as a whole: When VDJ junctions were examined, type 1 diabetes patients showed fewer insertions and more deletions. People with Type 1 diabetes carried modestly yet significantly shorter TCRB CDR3s in all four CD4+ subsets.

With respect to this clone: Its antigen is still unknown.

The V end was cut by 7 bases, the J end by 0 bases, with 11 bases between. The CDR3 has 14 residues. From germline, CDR1 is MNHEY and CDR2 SMNVEV (reference sequence). Since all of the isolated RNA was reverse transcribed, expressed TCRB transcripts were what got sequenced. Generated by immunoSEQ multiplex PCR, the TCRdb table keeps only in-frame clones and is missing some. The repertoire holds more than 250,000 clones, approximately 20% seen once, with 0.028% in the top ten. This chain joins TRBV27 and TRBJ2-3; maybe TRBD1 (5 bases). Sequencing input: naive CD4+ T cells from blood. The sequence derives from a woman aged 40 to 50 with type 1 diabetes. CDR3 sequence: CASTRAPSTDTQYF. CDR3 sequence (DNA): TGTGCCAGCACCAGGGCCCCTAGCACAGATACGCAGTATTTT.